Below, 23 T cell receptor beta chains from the same sample are listed, as sequenced in a study of T cells in Graves' hyperthyroidism and ophthalmopathy. RNA transcripts yielded amplified TCR beta CDR3 regions. The study used the HTBI primer set for a first-round RT-PCR of the TCR CDR3. TCRdb re-called the multiplex PCR reads with MiXCR, one entry per CDR3 protein. Here the sample spans roughly 280,000 distinct CDR3 sequences, over 15% being singletons. Source material: blood. The source of these receptors is an older woman with Graves' ophthalmopathy.

This clonotype was observed many times. The V gene is TRBV11-3, the J gene TRBJ2-3; 8 positions match TRBD1. The CDR3 consists of 17 residues. Germline trimming cut 5 bases from V and 1 base from J; bases unmatched to any gene: 11. Germline assignment: CDR1 SGHNT and CDR2 YENEEA. CDR3 DNA: TGTGCCAGCAGCACCCGCGCAGGGGGCGGGGGCACAGATACGCAGTATTTT. Its protein product is CASSTRAGGGGTDTQYF.

There are many counts of this clonotype. The chain combines TRBV6-2 or TRBV6-3 with TRBJ2-5; 8 nucleotides agree with TRBD2. J gave up 7 bases and V 5 bases, and 6 bases lay outside the gene matches. The CDR3 totals 13 residues. Germline lookup yields CDR1 MNHEY and CDR2 SVGEGT. The CDR3 sequence is CASSHGLAGTQYF. The CDR3 region has the DNA TGTGCCAGCAGTCATGGACTAGCCGGGACCCAGTACTTC.

This clonotype occurred many times. The chain recombines TRBV7-3 with TRBJ2-7; 9 bases agree with TRBD1. The CDR3 contains 14 residues. Trimming took 5 bases from V and 7 from J; bases not matched to a gene: 9. CDR1 SGHTA and CDR2 FQGTGA come from the germline V gene. As DNA, the CDR3 is TGTGCCAGCAGCCCGGGACAGGGAGAGGGGGAGCAGTACTTC. Protein sequence: CASSPGQGEGEQYF.

V gene TRBV6-5 combines with J gene TRBJ2-7; 9 nucleotides agree with TRBD1. Per germline, CDR1 MNHEY and CDR2 SVGAGI. The CDR3 is 14 amino acids. Losses at the gene ends were 5 bases for V and 5 bases for J; bases not matched to a gene: 7. The CDR3 DNA follows: TGTGCCAGCAGTCACCGGGACAGGGTCCACGAGCAGTACTTC. Its translation: CASSHRDRVHEQYF.

The chain combines TRBV20-1 with TRBJ1-2, with D perhaps matching TRBD1 (6 bases). The CDR3 is 16 residues long. V lost 1 base and J lost 4, with 19 bases in between. Per germline, CDR1 DFQATT and CDR2 SNEGSKA (reference sequence). CDR3 in DNA: TGCAGTGCTAGAGGTCAAGGGGGGGGCGGAATCTATGGCTACACCTTC. Protein product: CSARGQGGGGIYGYTF.

This clonotype was observed at least ten times. V usage is TRBV2 and J usage is TRBJ1-5; D may be TRBD1 (5 bases). Germline V gives CDR1 SNHLY, CDR2 FYNNEI. V was pared by 5 bases and J by 0 bases, with 26 bases between. The CDR3 runs 20 residues. Written as DNA, the CDR3 is TGTGCCAGCAGTCCCCAAATACTAACAGGAGACCTTTATAGCAATCAGCCCCAGCATTTT. This translates into CASSPQILTGDLYSNQPQHF.

Many counts were recorded for this clonotype. Written as DNA, the CDR3 is TGCAGTGCCCCGACTGATACAGATACGCAGTATTTT. Protein sequence: CSAPTDTDTQYF. V and J are TRBV20-1 and TRBJ2-3; no firm D call. Per germline, CDR1 DFQATT and CDR2 SNEGSKA (reference sequence). The CDR3 is 12 amino acids. V lost 6 bases to trimming and J lost 3 bases, with 10 bases between them.

The V call is TRBV7-2, the J call TRBJ2-7, with TRBD2 matching 11 bases. Trimming at V came to 5 bases and at J to 5 bases, leaving 8 bases not matched to a gene. The CDR3 spans 15 residues. Looked up from germline, CDR1 is SGHTA and CDR2 is FQGNSA. The CDR3 nucleotides read TGTGCCAGCAGCCCGCATAGCGGGAGGGCCCACGAGCAGTACTTC. It yields the protein CASSPHSGRAHEQYF.

The chain uses TRBV19 and TRBJ1-2; D ambiguous. The CDR3 spans 13 residues. Looked up from germline, CDR1 is LNHDA and CDR2 is SQIVND (reference sequence). V lost 3 bases, J lost 2 bases, and 7 bases lay in between. DNA of the CDR3: TGTGCCAGTAGTATTGCCAGAAACTATGGCTACACCTTC. This sequence encodes CASSIARNYGYTF.

This clonotype was picked up many times. The V gene is TRBV7-2, the J gene TRBJ2-3; the D is unclear. Trimming cost V 5 bases and J 2 bases, with 8 bases left between them. The V gene's germline CDR1 is SGHTA and CDR2 FQGNSA. The CDR3 sequence is 13 residues long. The CDR3 DNA sequence: TGTGCCAGCAGCATCAAACTCACAGATACGCAGTATTTT. Residues: CASSIKLTDTQYF.

This clonotype was seen more than once but under ten times. The V call is TRBV10-3, the J call TRBJ1-1; no clear D. The CDR3 consists of 15 residues. Germline V lookup: CDR1 ENHRY, CDR2 SYGVKD. The V gene lost 0 bases and the J gene lost 5 bases, with 13 bases spanning the gap. The CDR3 DNA follows: TGTGCCATCAGTGAGTCTTCCCGGACCGGGACTGAAGCTTTCTTT. Protein product: CAISESSRTGTEAFF.

This clonotype has a count of ten or more. The gene calls are TRBV14 and TRBJ1-3, with D hard to call. V dropped 7 bases and J dropped 7 bases, with 14 bases sitting between them. The CDR3 spans 13 residues. Germline lookup yields CDR1 SGHDN and CDR2 FVKESK. The DNA for the CDR3 is TGTGCCAGCACCGAAACGGGTTTGAACACCATATATTTT. Translation: CASTETGLNTIYF. The full variable domain, completed using reference TRBV14 and TRBJ1-3, is EAGVTQFPSHSVIEKGQTVTLRCDPISGHDNLYWYRRVMGKEIKFLLHFVKESKQDESGMPNNRFLAERTGGTYSTLKVQPAELEDSGVYFCASTETGLNTIYFGEGSWLTVV.

The sample holds many counts of this clonotype. CDR3 sequence: CASSLVGPSGGSKYTDTQYF. The DNA for the CDR3 is TGTGCCAGCAGCTTAGTGGGTCCTAGCGGGGGGTCAAAGTACACAGATACGCAGTATTTT. The rearrangement joins TRBV11-2 to TRBJ2-3; 11 nucleotides align to TRBD2. The CDR3 length is 20 residues. Germline trimming cut 1 base from V and 2 bases from J; bases unmatched to any gene: 14. CDR1 SGHAT and CDR2 FQNNGV come from the germline V gene.

This clonotype has only a few counts. The chain employs TRBV6-4 and TRBJ1-5; D remains unclear. V was pared by 2 bases and J by 9 bases, with 8 bases between. Germline assignment: CDR1 MRHNA and CDR2 SNTAGT. This CDR3 comprises 12 residues. In DNA form, the CDR3 reads TGTGCCAGCAGTGACGAGGAGCGGCCCCAGCATTTT. Its translation is CASSDEERPQHF.

This clonotype came up a few times. The chain combines TRBV12-3 or TRBV12-4 with TRBJ1-3; a weak D match, TRBD1 (6 bases). Trimming cost V 5 bases and J 0 bases, with 14 bases left between them. This CDR3 comprises 16 residues. The CDR3 DNA follows: TGTGCCAGCAGTCCAAGTGGGGGCAGCTCTGGAAACACCATATATTTT. Protein product: CASSPSGGSSGNTIYF.

Ten or more counts support this clonotype. The chain carries TRBV12-3 or TRBV12-4 and TRBJ2-1, with 11 nucleotides matching TRBD1. Trimming at V came to 7 bases and at J to 8 bases, leaving 10 bases not matched to a gene. The CDR3 has 15 amino acids. CDR3 loop: CASIIGQGALDEQFF. The CDR3 DNA sequence: TGTGCCAGCATTATAGGACAGGGGGCGCTGGATGAGCAGTTCTTC.

The V call is TRBV14, the J call TRBJ1-1; D is unresolved. V gave up 4 bases and J gave up 6 bases, with 12 bases separating them. Germline-derived CDR1 and CDR2 are SGHDN and FVKESK. This CDR3 comprises 13 residues. In DNA form, the CDR3 reads TGTGCCAGCAGCCCGAGGCCCGGGTCTGAAGCTTTCTTT. Translating it yields CASSPRPGSEAFF.

The sample holds many counts of this clonotype. The rearrangement uses TRBV7-2 and TRBJ1-1; perhaps TRBD1 as D (5 bases). Trimming removed 6 bases from V and 0 bases from J, with 26 bases in between. CDR1 and CDR2 from the germline V gene are SGHTA and FQGNSA. This CDR3 has 19 amino acids. CDR3 sequence (DNA): TGTGCCAGCAGACCCCGGGCTGGAGGGGTAGGTGTGTTGAACACTGAAGCTTTCTTT. Translating gives CASRPRAGGVGVLNTEAFF.

This clonotype was counted a few times. The V and J genes are TRBV6-1 and TRBJ2-1, with TRBD1 matching 12 bases. CDR3 length equals 17 residues. V lost 10 bases and J lost 1; bases outside the gene matches: 11. CDR1 is MNHNS, CDR2 SASEGT, per germline. CDR3 amino acids: CAIPGQGALGSYNEQFF. The CDR3 nucleotides read TGTGCCATCCCGGGACAGGGGGCATTAGGGTCCTACAATGAGCAGTTCTTC.

This clonotype showed up just a few times. The rearrangement joins TRBV12-5 to TRBJ2-7; D not certain. Trimming took 1 base from V and 2 from J, leaving 6 bases between them. Germline CDR1 reads LGHNT; CDR2 reads FRNRAP. The CDR3 runs 13 residues. The CDR3 coding sequence is TGTGCTAGTGGTTTGGGACCGACCTACGAGCAGTACTTC. This translates into CASGLGPTYEQYF.

This clonotype was counted between two and nine times. This rearrangement joins TRBV6-1 to TRBJ2-1; 8 positions agree with TRBD1. Germline CDR1 is MNHNS and CDR2 is SASEGT. CDR3 size: 15 residues. The ends lost 4 bases at V and 6 bases at J; junction bases unmatched: 8. CDR3 amino acids: CASSARDRNVNEQFF. Here the CDR3 DNA reads TGTGCCAGCAGTGCCCGGGACAGGAATGTCAATGAGCAGTTCTTC.

Many counts were recorded for this clonotype. The genes are TRBV7-9 and TRBJ2-5, with TRBD2 matching over 7 bases. CDR1 is SEHNR and CDR2 is FQNEAQ in the germline V gene (reference sequence). The CDR3 covers 16 residues. Germline trimming cut 4 bases from V and 4 bases from J; bases unmatched to any gene: 12. The CDR3 here is CASSSVVRTRGETQYF. The CDR3, as DNA: TGTGCCAGCAGCTCCGTAGTTAGGACTAGGGGAGAGACCCAGTACTTC.

This clonotype was seen ten or more times. The J gene is TRBJ2-3, the V gene TRBV28; D not resolved. V lost 6 bases and J 1 base, leaving 11 bases between the germline ends. The CDR3 is made up of 14 amino acids. Germline loops: CDR1 MDHEN, CDR2 SYDVKM. The CDR3 sequence: CASSQKWGTDTQYF. CDR3 DNA sequence: TGTGCCAGCAGCCAAAAGTGGGGCACAGATACGCAGTATTTT.